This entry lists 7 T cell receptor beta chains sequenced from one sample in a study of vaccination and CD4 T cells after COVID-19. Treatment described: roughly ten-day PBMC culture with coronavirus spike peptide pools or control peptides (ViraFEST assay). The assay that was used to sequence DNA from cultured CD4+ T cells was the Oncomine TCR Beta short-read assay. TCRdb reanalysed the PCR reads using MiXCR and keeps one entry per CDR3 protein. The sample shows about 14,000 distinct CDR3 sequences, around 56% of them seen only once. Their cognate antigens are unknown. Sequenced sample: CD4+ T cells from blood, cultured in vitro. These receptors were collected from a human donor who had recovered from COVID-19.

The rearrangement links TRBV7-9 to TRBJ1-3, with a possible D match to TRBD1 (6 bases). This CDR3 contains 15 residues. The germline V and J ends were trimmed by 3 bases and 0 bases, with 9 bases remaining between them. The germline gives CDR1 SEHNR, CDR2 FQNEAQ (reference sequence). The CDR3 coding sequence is TGTGCCAGCAGCTTGGGGGGCGCCTCTGGAAACACCATATATTTT. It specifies CASSLGGASGNTIYF. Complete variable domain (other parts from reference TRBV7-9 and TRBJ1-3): DTGVSQNPRHKITKRGQNVTFRCDPISEHNRLYWYRQTLGQGPEFLTYFQNEAQLEKSRLLSDRFSAERPKGSFSTLEIQRTEQGDSAMYLCASSLGGASGNTIYFGEGSWLTVV.

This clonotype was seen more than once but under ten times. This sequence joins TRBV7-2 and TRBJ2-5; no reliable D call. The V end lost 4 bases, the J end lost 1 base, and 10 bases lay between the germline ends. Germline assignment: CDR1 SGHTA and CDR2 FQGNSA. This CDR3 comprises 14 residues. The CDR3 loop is CASSSSAVQETQYF. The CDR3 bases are TGTGCCAGCAGCTCCAGCGCCGTCCAAGAGACCCAGTACTTC. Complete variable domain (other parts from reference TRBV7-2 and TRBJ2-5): GAGVSQSPSNKVTEKGKDVELRCDPISGHTALYWYRQSLGQGLEFLIYFQGNSAPDKSGLPSDRFSAERTGGSVSTLTIQRTQQEDSAVYLCASSSSAVQETQYFGPGTRLLVL.

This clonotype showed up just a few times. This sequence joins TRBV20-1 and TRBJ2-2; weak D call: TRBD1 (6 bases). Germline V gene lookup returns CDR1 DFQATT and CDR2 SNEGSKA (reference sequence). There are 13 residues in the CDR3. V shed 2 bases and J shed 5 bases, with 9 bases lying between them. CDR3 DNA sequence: TGCAGTGCTAGACATGGACAGACCGGGGAGCTGTTTTTT. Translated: CSARHGQTGELFF.

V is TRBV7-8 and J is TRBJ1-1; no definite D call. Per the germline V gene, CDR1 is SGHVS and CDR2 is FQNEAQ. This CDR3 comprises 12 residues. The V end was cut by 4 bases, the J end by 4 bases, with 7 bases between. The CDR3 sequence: CASSYKGTEAFF. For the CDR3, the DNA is TGTGCCAGCAGCTATAAGGGCACTGAAGCTTTCTTT.

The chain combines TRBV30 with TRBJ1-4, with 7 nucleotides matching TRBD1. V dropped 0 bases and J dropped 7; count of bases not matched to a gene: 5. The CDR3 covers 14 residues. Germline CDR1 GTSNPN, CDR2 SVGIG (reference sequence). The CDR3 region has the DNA TGTGCCTGGAGTGTAAAGGGGGCTGGTGAAAAACTGTTTTTT. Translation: CAWSVKGAGEKLFF. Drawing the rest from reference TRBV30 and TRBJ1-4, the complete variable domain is SQTIHQWPATLVQPVGSPLSLECTVEGTSNPNLYWYRQAAGRGLQLLFYSVGIGQISSEVPQNLSASRPQDRQFILSSKKLLLSDSGFYLCAWSVKGAGEKLFFGSGTQLSVL.

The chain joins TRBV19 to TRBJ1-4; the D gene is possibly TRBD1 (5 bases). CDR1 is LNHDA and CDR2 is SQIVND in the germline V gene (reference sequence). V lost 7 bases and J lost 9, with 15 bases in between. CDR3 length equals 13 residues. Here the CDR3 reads CASTGRVSQKLFF. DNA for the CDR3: TGTGCCAGTACGGGCAGGGTTAGTCAAAAACTGTTTTTT.

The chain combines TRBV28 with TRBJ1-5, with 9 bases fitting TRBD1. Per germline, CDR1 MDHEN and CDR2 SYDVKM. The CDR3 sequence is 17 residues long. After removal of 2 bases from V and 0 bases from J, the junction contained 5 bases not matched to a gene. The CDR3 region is CASSLDRGSDSNQPQHF. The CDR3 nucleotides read TGTGCCAGCAGTTTAGACAGGGGGTCCGATAGCAATCAGCCCCAGCATTTT.